This is a list of T cell receptor beta chains from one sample in a study of spatial heterogeneity in lung cancer. TCRdb re-derived calls from the 5' RACE reads in MiXCR, one entry per CDR3 protein. The sample comprises tens of thousands of distinct CDR3 sequences, 8% of which are singletons, and 6.8% rests with the top ten. Sample: PBMCs, taken at surgery. The receptors were gathered from a male donor with early-stage non-small cell lung cancer. CDR3s include the opening cysteine and the closing phenylalanine or tryptophan. A D gene is named only where the DNA matches it firmly. Clone size is given for some rows only: seen once, a few or many times, or a class if the clone is expanded.

- | TRBJ1-1 | TRBV21-1 | few | TGTGCCAGCAGCGTCACAGGGTCTTCCACTGAAGCTTTCTTT | CASSVTGSSTEAFF
TRBD1 | TRBJ2-7 | TRBV5-1 | - | TGCGCCAGCAGCCCAATAGGGGGCTACTACGAGCAGTACTTC | CASSPIGGYYEQYF
- | TRBJ2-1 | TRBV12-3/TRBV12-4 | - | TGTGCCAGCAGTTTAGCCCCTCGAGGGAGTGAGCAGTTCTTC | CASSLAPRGSEQFF
TRBD2 | TRBJ2-7 | TRBV6-5 | few | TGTGCCAGCAGTGGGGGACTAGCGGTCGAGCAGTACTTC | CASSGGLAVEQYF
TRBD1 | TRBJ1-5 | TRBV6-2/TRBV6-3 | many | TGTGCCAGCAGATCGATCGACAGGGGTAATCAGCCCCAGCATTTT | CASRSIDRGNQPQHF
TRBD2 | TRBJ2-1 | TRBV2 | many | TGTGCCAGCAGTGATTTTACTAGCGGTATTAACAATGAGCAGTTCTTC | CASSDFTSGINNEQFF
- | TRBJ2-7 | TRBV5-1 | many | TGCGCCAGCAGCTTCACCCTTAGCTACGAGCAGTACTTC | CASSFTLSYEQYF
- | TRBJ1-2 | TRBV20-1 | many | TGCAGTGCACGAGTCCAGATATATGGCTACACCTTC | CSARVQIYGYTF
TRBD2 | TRBJ2-5 | TRBV10-3 | few | TGTGCCATCAGCGCGGGAGGGGGTGAGACCCAGTACTTC | CAISAGGGETQYF
TRBD1 | TRBJ2-5 | TRBV2 | - | TGTGCCAGCAGTGGGACAGGGGAAGAGACCCAGTACTTC | CASSGTGEETQYF
- | TRBJ2-1 | TRBV6-5 | few | TGTGCCAGCAGTTACTCTTACAACGGGGTACTAGTCTTC | CASSYSYNGVLVF
TRBD1 | TRBJ2-1 | TRBV29-1 | many | TGCAGCGTTGACCCGACAGGGCCTAACTCCTACAATGAGCAGTTCTTC | CSVDPTGPNSYNEQFF
TRBD2 | TRBJ2-3 | TRBV6-2/TRBV6-3 | few | TGTGCCAGCAGTTACTCTAGCGGGGGTCCTCGTAGCACAGATACGCAGTATTTT | CASSYSSGGPRSTDTQYF
TRBD2 | TRBJ2-5 | TRBV7-2 | few | TGTGCCAGCAGCTCAGGGGTGGCTAGCGGGTACCAAGAGACCCAGTACTTC | CASSSGVASGYQETQYF
- | TRBJ2-5 | TRBV7-2 | many | TGTGCCAGCAGCACAAACAGGGAAGAGACCCAGTACTTC | CASSTNREETQYF
- | TRBJ2-1 | TRBV30 | many | TGTGCCTGGAGTGTACGTGGTGGCCTGAGGAATGAGCAGTTCTTC | CAWSVRGGLRNEQFF
TRBD2 | TRBJ2-5 | TRBV6-6 | - | TGTGCCAGCAGTCTAGCGGGGATGAGTGAGACCCAGTACTTC | CASSLAGMSETQYF
TRBD1 | TRBJ2-1 | TRBV10-3 | few | TGTGCCATCAGCGACAGGGGCGATGAGCAGTTCTTC | CAISDRGDEQFF
TRBD2 | TRBJ2-5 | TRBV5-1 | many | TGCGCCAGCAGGACTAGCGGGAGTGAGACCCAGTACTTC | CASRTSGSETQYF
- | TRBJ2-7 | TRBV9 | few | TGTGCCAGCAGCGTAGGCGGCAGGGCCACGGACGAGCAGTACTTC | CASSVGGRATDEQYF
TRBD1 | TRBJ2-3 | TRBV27 | many | TGTGCCAGCAGTTCGACAGGGGGTCTCACAGATACGCAGTATTTT | CASSSTGGLTDTQYF
TRBD2 | TRBJ2-1 | TRBV7-3 | many | TGTGCCAGCAGCTCATCGTCTAGCGGGGCTCAGAATGAGCAGTTCTTC | CASSSSSSGAQNEQFF
TRBD1 | TRBJ2-5 | TRBV9 | many | TGTGCCAGCAGCGTAGCCCCAGGACAGGGACCCTACCAAGAGACCCAGTACTTC | CASSVAPGQGPYQETQYF
- | TRBJ2-1 | TRBV6-2/TRBV6-3 | - | TGTGCCAGCAGTTACACTAGCTTCAATGAGCAGTTCTTC | CASSYTSFNEQFF
- | TRBJ2-1 | TRBV5-1 | many | TGCGCCAGCAGCCCCCAGACTAGATCTGAGCAGTTCTTC | CASSPQTRSEQFF
- | TRBJ1-5 | TRBV19 | many | TGTGCCAGTAGTAAACTTAACAATCAGCCCCAGCATTTT | CASSKLNNQPQHF
- | TRBJ1-4 | TRBV27 | many | TGTGCCAGCAGGGCGACAGGCCGTAATGAAAAACTGTTTTTT | CASRATGRNEKLFF
- | TRBJ1-4 | TRBV4-1 | - | TGCGCCAGCAGCCAAGATAGCGCCAGGGGAAATGAAAAACTGTTTTTT | CASSQDSARGNEKLFF
- | TRBJ1-5 | TRBV10-3 | many | TGTGCCATCAGCCCTTCGGAGGGCAATCAGCCCCAGCATTTT | CAISPSEGNQPQHF
- | TRBJ2-7 | TRBV5-1 | few | TGCGCCAGCAGCTTGGCAGCCTCAACCGGCGAGCAGTACTTC | CASSLAASTGEQYF
- | TRBJ2-7 | TRBV30 | many | TGTGCCCGGGGGGCAACTCCGCAGTACTTC | CARGATPQYF
- | TRBJ1-2 | TRBV6-1 | many | TGTGCCAGCACCCACACCTCCATTGGCTACACCTTC | CASTHTSIGYTF
- | TRBJ2-2 | TRBV5-1 | - | TGCGCCAGCAGCCCTATGGGGGCTGACACCGGGGAGCTGTTTTTT | CASSPMGADTGELFF
TRBD1 | TRBJ1-5 | TRBV30 | few | TGTGCCTGGAGGGACGGGACAGCTCGATGGGGCAATCAGCCCCAGCATTTT | CAWRDGTARWGNQPQHF
- | TRBJ1-3 | TRBV20-1 | - | TGCAGTGCTCCTGTAAGCTCTGGAAACACCATATATTTT | CSAPVSSGNTIYF
- | TRBJ2-2 | TRBV10-3 | - | TGTGCCATCACTGGAGGAGCAAACACCGGGGAGCTGTTTTTT | CAITGGANTGELFF
- | TRBJ2-7 | TRBV27 | many | TGTGCCAGCGGGTCCGGGAGCCGCCTGTACTTC | CASGSGSRLYF
- | TRBJ1-1 | TRBV5-1 | few | TGCGCCAGCAGCACGGGACCTAACACTGAAGCTTTCTTT | CASSTGPNTEAFF
- | TRBJ2-3 | TRBV30 | few | TGTGCCTGGGCGAGGACGGTGGGAGATACGCAGTATTTT | CAWARTVGDTQYF
TRBD2 | TRBJ2-7 | TRBV20-1 | many | TGCAGTGCTAGAGATGGGACTAGCGGCTCCTACGAGCAGTACTTC | CSARDGTSGSYEQYF
- | TRBJ2-1 | TRBV20-1 | many | TGCAGTGCCCCCGATGCAATTGTCTTGGGAAATGAGCAGTTCTTC | CSAPDAIVLGNEQFF
- | TRBJ2-1 | TRBV9 | many | TGTGCCAGCAGCGTAGGCATATTAAGCTCCTACAATGAGCAGTTCTTC | CASSVGILSSYNEQFF
- | TRBJ1-1 | TRBV20-1 | many | TGCAGTGCCCCCTCCCCCCCAATGAACACTGAAGCTTTCTTT | CSAPSPPMNTEAFF